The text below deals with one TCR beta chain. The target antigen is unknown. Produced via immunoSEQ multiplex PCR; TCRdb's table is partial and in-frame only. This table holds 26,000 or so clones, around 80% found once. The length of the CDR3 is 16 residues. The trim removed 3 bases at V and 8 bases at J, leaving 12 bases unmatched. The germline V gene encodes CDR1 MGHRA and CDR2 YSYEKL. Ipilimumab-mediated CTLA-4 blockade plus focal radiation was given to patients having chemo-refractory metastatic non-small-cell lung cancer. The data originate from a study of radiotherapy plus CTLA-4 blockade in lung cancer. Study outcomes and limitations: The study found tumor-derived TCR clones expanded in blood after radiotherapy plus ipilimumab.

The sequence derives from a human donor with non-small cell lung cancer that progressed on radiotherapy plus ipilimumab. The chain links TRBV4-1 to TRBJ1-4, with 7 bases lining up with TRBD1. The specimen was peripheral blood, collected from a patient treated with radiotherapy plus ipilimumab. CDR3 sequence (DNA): TGCGCCAGCAGCCAGGCCACAGGGGCCCCAGCCGAAAAACTGTTTTTT. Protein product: CASSQATGAPAEKLFF.